This TCR beta chain appears in the sequencing data of a study of T cells in Graves' hyperthyroidism and ophthalmopathy. Germline CDR1 DFQATT, CDR2 SNEGSKA (reference sequence). The V and J ends lost 5 bases and 2 bases respectively, with 17 bases between them. The CDR3 runs 15 residues. Researchers amplified the TCR beta CDR3 regions from RNA transcripts. When the TCR CDR3 underwent first-round RT-PCR, the HTBI primer set was used. TCRdb reprocessed the multiplex PCR reads with MiXCR, giving one entry per CDR3 protein. The data contain 490,000 or so distinct CDR3 sequences, approximately 16% of them singletons.

The clonotype comes from a woman aged 25-40 years with Graves' ophthalmopathy. The chain carries TRBV20-1 and TRBJ2-3, with D possibly being TRBD2 (5 bases). Sequencing was done on a sample of blood. The CDR3 region has the DNA TGCAGTGCTTCGCGGGCTAGCCGATTCACAGATACGCAGTATTTT. Translating gives CSASRASRFTDTQYF.